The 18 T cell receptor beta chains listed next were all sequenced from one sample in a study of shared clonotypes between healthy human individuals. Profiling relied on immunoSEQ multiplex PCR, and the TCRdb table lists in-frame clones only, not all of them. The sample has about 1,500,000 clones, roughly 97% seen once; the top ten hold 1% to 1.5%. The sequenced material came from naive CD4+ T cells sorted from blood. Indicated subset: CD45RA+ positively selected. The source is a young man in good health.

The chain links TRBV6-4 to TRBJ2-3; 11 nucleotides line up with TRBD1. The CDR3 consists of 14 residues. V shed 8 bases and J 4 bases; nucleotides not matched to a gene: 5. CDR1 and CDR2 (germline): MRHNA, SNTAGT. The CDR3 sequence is CASSDRGPSDTQYF. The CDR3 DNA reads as TGTGCCAGCTCGGACAGGGGGCCTTCAGATACGCAGTATTTT.

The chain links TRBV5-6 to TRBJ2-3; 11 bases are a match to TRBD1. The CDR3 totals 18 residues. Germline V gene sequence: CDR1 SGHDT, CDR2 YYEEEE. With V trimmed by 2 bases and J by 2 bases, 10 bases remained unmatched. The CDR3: CASSFVGQGAIFTDTQYF. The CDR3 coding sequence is TGTGCCAGCAGCTTCGTTGGACAGGGGGCCATTTTCACAGATACGCAGTATTTT.

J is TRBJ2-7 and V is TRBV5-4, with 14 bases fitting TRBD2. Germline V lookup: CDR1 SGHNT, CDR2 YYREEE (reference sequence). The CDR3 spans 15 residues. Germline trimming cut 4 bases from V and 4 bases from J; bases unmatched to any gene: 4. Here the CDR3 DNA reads TGTGCCAGCAGCGGCGGGACTAGCGGGAGATACGAGCAGTACTTC. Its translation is CASSGGTSGRYEQYF.

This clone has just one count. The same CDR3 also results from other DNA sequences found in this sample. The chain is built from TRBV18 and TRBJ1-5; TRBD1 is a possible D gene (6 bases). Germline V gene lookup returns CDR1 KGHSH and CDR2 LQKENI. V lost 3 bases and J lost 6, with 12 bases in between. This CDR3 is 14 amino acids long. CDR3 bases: TGTGCCAGCTCACCGTCCGGGGGCGGTCAGCCCCAGCATTTT. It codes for CASSPSGGGQPQHF.

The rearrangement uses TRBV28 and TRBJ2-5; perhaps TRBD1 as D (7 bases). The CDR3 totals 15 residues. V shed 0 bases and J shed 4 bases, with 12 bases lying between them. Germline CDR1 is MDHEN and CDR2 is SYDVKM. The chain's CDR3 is CASSLWGQGGETQYF. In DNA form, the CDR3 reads TGTGCCAGCAGTTTATGGGGGCAGGGGGGAGAGACCCAGTACTTC.

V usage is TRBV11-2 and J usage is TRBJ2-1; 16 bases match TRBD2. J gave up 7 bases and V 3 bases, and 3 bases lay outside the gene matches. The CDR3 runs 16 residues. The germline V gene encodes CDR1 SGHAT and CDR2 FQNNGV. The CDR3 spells CASSFGGLAGGNEQFF. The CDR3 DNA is TGTGCCAGCAGCTTTGGGGGACTAGCGGGAGGGAATGAGCAGTTCTTC. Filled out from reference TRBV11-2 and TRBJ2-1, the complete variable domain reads EAGVAQSPRYKIIEKRQSVAFWCNPISGHATLYWYQQILGQGPKLLIQFQNNGVVDDSQLPKDRFSAERLKGVDSTLKIQPAKLEDSAVYLCASSFGGLAGGNEQFFGPGTRLTVL.

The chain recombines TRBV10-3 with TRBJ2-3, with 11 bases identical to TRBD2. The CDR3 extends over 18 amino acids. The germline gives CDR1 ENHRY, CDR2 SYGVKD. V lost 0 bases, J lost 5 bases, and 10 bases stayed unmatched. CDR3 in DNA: TGTGCCATCAGTGAGTCCTATAGCGGGAGGGCCTCACAAGATACGCAGTATTTT. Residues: CAISESYSGRASQDTQYF.

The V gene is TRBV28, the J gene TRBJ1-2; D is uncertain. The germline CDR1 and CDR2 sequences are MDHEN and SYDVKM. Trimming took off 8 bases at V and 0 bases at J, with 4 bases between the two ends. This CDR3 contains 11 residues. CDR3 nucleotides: TGTGCCAGCCAATCTAACTATGGCTACACCTTC. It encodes CASQSNYGYTF.

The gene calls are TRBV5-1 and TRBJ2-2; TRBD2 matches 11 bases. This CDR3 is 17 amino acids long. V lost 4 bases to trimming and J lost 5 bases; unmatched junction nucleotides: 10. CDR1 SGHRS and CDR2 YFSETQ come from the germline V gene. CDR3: CASSLGTSGTSTGELFF. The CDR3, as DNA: TGCGCCAGCAGCCTTGGGACTAGCGGCACCTCAACCGGGGAGCTGTTTTTT. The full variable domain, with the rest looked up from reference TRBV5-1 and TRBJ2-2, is KAGVTQTPRYLIKTRGQQVTLSCSPISGHRSVSWYQQTPGQGLQFLFEYFSETQRNKGNFPGRFSGRQFSNSRSEMNVSTLELGDSALYLCASSLGTSGTSTGELFFGEGSRLTVL.

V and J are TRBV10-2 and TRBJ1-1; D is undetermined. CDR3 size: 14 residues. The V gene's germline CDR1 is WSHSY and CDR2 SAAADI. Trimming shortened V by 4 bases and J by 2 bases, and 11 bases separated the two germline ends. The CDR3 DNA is TGCGCCAGCAGTGTAGGCAGGCCCAACACTGAAGCTTTCTTT. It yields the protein CASSVGRPNTEAFF.

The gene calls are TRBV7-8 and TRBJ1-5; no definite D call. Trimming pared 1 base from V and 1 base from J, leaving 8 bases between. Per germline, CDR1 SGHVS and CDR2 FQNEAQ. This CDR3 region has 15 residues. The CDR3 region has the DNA TGTGCCAGCAGCTTAGTCGTTGGGAGCAATCAGCCCCAGCATTTT. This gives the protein CASSLVVGSNQPQHF.

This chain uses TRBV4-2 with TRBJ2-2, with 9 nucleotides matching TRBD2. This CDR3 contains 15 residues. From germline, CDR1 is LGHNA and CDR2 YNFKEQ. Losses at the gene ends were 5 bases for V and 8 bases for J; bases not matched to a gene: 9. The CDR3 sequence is CASSLVAGDAGELFF. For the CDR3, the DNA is TGTGCCAGCAGCTTGGTAGCGGGAGATGCAGGGGAGCTGTTTTTT.

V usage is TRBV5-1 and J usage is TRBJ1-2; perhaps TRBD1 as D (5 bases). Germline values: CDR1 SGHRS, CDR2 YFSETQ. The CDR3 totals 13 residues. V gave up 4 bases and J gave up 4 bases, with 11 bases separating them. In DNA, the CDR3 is TGCGCCAGCAGCGCCGGGGCCGTCTATGGCTACACCTTC. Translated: CASSAGAVYGYTF.

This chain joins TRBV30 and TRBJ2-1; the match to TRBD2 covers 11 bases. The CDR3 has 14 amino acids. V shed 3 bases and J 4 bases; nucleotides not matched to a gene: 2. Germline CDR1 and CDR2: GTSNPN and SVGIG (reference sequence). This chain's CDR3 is CAWRGTSGYNEQFF. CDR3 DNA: TGTGCCTGGAGGGGGACTAGCGGTTACAATGAGCAGTTCTTC.

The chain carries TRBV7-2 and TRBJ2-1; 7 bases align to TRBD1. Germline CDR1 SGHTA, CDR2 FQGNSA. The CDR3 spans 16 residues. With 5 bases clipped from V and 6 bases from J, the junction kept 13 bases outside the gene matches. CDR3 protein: CASSITTGTATNEQFF. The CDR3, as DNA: TGTGCCAGCAGCATAACGACCGGGACAGCTACCAATGAGCAGTTCTTC.

CDR3 region: CASSNGGEQFF. For the CDR3, the DNA is TGTGCCAGCAGCAACGGCGGGGAGCAGTTCTTC. The rearrangement links TRBV7-7 to TRBJ2-1; TRBD2 might be the D (5 bases). In germline, CDR1 is SSHAT, CDR2 FNYEAQ (reference sequence). Deletions cut 5 bases from V and 10 bases from J, with 9 bases between. The CDR3 totals 11 residues.

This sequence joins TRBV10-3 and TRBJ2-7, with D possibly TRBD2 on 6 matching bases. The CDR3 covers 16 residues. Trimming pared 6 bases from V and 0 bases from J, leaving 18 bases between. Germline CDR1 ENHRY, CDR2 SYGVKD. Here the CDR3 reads CAIRTPGTGSSYEQYF. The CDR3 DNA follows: TGTGCCATCAGGACCCCCGGGACTGGGAGCTCCTACGAGCAGTACTTC.

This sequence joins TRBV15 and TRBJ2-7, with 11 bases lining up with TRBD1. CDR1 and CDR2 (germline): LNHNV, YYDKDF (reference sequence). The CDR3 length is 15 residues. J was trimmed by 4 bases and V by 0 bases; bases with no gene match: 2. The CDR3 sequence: CATSRERDRGYEQYF. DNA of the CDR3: TGTGCCACCAGCAGAGAACGGGACAGGGGGTACGAGCAGTACTTC.